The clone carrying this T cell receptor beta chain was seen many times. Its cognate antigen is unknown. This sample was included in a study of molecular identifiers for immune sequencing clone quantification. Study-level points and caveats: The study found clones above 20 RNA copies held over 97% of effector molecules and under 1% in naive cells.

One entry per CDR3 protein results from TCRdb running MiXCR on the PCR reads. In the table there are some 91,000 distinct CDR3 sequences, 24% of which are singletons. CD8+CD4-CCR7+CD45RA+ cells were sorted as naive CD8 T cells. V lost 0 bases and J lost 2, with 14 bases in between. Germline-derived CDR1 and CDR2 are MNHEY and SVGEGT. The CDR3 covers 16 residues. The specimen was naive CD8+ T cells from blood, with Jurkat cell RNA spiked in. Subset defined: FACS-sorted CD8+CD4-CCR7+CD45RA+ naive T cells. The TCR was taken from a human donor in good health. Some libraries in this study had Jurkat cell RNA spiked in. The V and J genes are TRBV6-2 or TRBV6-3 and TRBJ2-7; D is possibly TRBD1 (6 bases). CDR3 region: CASSYSGQPNTYEQYF. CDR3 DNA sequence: TGTGCCAGCAGTTACTCCGGACAGCCTAACACCTACGAGCAGTACTTC.